Described below is a single T cell receptor (beta chain) sequence and its context. Per germline, CDR1 LNHDA and CDR2 SQIVND (reference sequence). V was pared by 9 bases and J by 2 bases, with 4 bases of the junction left unmatched. The CDR3 spans 13 residues. This sample stems from a study of CD8+CD57+ T cells in acquired aplastic anemia. Study-level information: The study obtained an average of around 3.4 ug of DNA from sorted CD4+ and CD8+ cells.

Investigators profiled TCR beta VDJ and CDR3 from genomic DNA template. In TCRdb, the reads were re-called with MiXCR into one record per CDR3 protein. The table includes fewer than 200,000 distinct CDR3 sequences, approximately 44% detected once. The sequence derives from a human donor in good health. Sequencing used sorted CD4+, CD8+, or CD8+CD57+ T cells (not recorded which) from PBMCs. The gene calls are TRBV19 and TRBJ1-1; 9 nucleotides align to TRBD1. In nucleotides, the CDR3 is TGTGCCAGCACAGGGGGCTATAACACTGAAGCTTTCTTT. It is translated as CASTGGYNTEAFF.